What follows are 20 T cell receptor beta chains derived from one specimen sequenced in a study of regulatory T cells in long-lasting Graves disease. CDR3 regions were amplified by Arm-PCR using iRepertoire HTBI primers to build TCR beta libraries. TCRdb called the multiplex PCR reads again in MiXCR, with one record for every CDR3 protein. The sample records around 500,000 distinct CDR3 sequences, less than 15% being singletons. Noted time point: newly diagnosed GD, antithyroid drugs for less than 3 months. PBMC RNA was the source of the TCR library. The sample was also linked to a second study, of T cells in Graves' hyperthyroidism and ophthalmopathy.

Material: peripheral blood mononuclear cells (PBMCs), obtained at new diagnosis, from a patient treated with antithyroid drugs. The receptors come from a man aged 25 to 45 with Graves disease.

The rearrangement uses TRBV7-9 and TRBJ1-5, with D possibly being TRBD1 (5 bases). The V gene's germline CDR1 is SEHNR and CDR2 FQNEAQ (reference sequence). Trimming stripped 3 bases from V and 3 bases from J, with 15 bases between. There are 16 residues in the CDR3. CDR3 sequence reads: CASSLGPRGTNQPQHF. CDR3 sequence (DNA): TGTGCCAGCAGCTTGGGCCCGAGGGGAACCAATCAGCCCCAGCATTTT.

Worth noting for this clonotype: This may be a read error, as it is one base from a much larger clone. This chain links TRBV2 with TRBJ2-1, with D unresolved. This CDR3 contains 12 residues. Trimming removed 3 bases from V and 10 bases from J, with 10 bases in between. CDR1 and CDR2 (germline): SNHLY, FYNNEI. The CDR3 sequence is CASSDKVYEQFF. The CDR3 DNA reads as TGTGCCAGCAGTGACAAAGTCTACGAGCAGTTCTTC.

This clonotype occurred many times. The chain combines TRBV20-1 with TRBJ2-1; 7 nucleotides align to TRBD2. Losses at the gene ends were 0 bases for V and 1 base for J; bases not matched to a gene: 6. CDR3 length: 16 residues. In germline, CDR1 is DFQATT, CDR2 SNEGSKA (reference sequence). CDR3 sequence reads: CSARDPTSASYNEQFF. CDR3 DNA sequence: TGCAGTGCTAGAGATCCCACTAGCGCTTCCTACAATGAGCAGTTCTTC.

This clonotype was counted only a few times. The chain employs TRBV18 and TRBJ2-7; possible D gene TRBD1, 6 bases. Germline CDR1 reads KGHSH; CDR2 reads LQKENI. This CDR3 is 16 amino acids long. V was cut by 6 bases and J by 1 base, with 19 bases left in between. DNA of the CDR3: TGTGCCAGCTCGGGCCGACAGGTGACCTCTTCCTACGAGCAGTACTTC. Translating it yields CASSGRQVTSSYEQYF.

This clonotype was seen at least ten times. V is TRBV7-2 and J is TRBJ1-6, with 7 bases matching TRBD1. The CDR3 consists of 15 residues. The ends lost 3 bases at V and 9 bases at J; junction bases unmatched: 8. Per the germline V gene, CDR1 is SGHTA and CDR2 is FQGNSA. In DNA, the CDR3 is TGTGCCAGCAGCTTGGACTGGACAGGCCTTTCACCCCTCCACTTT. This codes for CASSLDWTGLSPLHF.

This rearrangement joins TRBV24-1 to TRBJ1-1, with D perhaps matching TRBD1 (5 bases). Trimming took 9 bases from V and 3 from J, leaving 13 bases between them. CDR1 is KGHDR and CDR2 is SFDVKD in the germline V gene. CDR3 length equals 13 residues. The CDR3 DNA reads TGTGCCACCCAAGGGGCAGGGCACACTGAAGCTTTCTTT. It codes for CATQGAGHTEAFF.

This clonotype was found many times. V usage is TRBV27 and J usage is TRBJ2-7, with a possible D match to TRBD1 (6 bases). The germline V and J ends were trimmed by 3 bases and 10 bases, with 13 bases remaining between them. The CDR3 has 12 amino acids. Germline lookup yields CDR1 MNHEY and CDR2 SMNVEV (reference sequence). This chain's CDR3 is CASSFIRGQQYF. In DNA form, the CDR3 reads TGTGCCAGCAGTTTCATCCGGGGACAACAGTACTTC.

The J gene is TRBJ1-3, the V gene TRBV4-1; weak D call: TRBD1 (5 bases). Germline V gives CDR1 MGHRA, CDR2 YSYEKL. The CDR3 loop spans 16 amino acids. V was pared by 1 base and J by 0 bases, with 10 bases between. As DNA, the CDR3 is TGCGCCAGCAGCCAAGGGGGGAGCAGCTCTGGAAACACCATATATTTT. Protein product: CASSQGGSSSGNTIYF.

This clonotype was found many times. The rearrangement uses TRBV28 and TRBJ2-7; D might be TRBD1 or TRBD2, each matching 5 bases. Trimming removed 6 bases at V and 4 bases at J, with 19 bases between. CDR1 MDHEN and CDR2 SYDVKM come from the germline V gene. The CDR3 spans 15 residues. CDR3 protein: CASRTAWDGPYEQYF. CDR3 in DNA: TGTGCCAGCAGGACGGCATGGGACGGTCCGTACGAGCAGTACTTC.

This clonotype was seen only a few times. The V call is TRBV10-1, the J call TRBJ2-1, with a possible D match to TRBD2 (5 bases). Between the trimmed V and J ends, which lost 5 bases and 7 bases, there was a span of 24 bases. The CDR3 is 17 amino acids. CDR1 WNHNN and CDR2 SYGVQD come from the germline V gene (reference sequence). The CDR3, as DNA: TGCGCCAGCAGTCCCTCTTGGGGAGCGGAGGTGAGGAATGAGCAGTTCTTC. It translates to CASSPSWGAEVRNEQFF.

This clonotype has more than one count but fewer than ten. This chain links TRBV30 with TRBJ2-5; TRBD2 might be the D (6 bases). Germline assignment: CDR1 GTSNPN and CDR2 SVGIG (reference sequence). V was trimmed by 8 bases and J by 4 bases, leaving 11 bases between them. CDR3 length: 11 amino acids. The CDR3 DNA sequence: TGTGCCCAACAACTAGCAGAGACCCAGTACTTC. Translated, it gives CAQQLAETQYF.

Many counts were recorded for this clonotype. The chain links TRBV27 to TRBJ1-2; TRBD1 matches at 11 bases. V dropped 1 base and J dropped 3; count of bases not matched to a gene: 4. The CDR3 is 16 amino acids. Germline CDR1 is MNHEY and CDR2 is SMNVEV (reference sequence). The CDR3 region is CASSLLGQGADYGYTF. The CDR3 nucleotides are TGTGCCAGCAGTTTATTAGGACAGGGGGCCGACTATGGCTACACCTTC.

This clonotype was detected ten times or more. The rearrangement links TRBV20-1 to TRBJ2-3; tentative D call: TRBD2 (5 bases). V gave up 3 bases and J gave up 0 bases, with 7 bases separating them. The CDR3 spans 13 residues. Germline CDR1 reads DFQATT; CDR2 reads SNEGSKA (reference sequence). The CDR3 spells CSASGISTDTQYF. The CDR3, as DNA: TGCAGTGCTAGCGGGATCAGCACAGATACGCAGTATTTT.

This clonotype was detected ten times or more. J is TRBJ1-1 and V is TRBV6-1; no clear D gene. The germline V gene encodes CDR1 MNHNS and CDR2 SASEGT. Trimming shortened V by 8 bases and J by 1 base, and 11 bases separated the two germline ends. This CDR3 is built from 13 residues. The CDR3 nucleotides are TGTGCCAGCCAAGTGGCGGGGAACACTGAAGCTTTCTTT. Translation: CASQVAGNTEAFF.

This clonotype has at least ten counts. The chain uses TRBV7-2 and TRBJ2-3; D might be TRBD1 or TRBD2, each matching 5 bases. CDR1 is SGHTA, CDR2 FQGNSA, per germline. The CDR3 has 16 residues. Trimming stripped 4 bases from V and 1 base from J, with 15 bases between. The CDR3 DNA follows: TGTGCCAGCAGCTCTCCTCCGGGACGCCGCACAGATACGCAGTATTTT. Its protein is CASSSPPGRRTDTQYF.

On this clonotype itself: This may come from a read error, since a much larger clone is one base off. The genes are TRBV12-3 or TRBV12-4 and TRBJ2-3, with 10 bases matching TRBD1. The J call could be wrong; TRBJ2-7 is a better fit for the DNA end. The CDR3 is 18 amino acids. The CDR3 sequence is CASSHQLWDRGELGEQYF. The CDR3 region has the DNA TGTGCCAGCAGCCACCAGCTTTGGGACAGGGGTGAGCTTGGTGAGCAGTACTTC.

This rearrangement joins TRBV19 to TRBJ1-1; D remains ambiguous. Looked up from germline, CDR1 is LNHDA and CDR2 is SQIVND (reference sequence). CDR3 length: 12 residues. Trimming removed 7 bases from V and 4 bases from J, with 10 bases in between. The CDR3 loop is CASTLRGTEAFF. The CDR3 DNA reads TGTGCCAGTACCCTCCGGGGCACTGAAGCTTTCTTT.

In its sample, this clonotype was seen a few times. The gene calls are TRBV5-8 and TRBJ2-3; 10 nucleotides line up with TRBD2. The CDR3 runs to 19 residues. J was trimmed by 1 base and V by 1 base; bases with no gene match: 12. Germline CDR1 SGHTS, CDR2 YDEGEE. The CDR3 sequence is CASSLRGLAGEARTDTQYF. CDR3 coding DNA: TGTGCCAGCAGCTTGAGGGGGCTAGCGGGAGAGGCTCGCACAGATACGCAGTATTTT. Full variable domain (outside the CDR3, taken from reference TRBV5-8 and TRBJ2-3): EAGVTQSPTHLIKTRGQQATLRCSPISGHTSVYWYQQALGLGLQFLLWYDEGEERNRGNFPPRFSGRQFPNYSSELNVNALELEDSALYLCASSLRGLAGEARTDTQYFGPGTRLTVL.

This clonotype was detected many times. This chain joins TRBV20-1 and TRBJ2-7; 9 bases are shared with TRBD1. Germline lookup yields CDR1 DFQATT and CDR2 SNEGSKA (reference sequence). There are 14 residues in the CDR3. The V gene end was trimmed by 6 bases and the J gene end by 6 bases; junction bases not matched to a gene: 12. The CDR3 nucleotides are TGCAGTGCCACCCAGGGGACAGGGAGGCCCGAGCAGTACTTC. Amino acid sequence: CSATQGTGRPEQYF.

The DNA of the CDR3 is TGCAGCTCCATTTACAGGGGGCTGGAAGAGACCCAGTACTTC. It is translated as CSSIYRGLEETQYF. The chain joins TRBV29-1 to TRBJ2-5, with 9 positions matching TRBD1. CDR3 length: 14 amino acids. Germline CDR1 reads SQVTM; CDR2 reads ANQGSEA. The ends lost 8 bases at V and 3 bases at J; junction bases unmatched: 10.